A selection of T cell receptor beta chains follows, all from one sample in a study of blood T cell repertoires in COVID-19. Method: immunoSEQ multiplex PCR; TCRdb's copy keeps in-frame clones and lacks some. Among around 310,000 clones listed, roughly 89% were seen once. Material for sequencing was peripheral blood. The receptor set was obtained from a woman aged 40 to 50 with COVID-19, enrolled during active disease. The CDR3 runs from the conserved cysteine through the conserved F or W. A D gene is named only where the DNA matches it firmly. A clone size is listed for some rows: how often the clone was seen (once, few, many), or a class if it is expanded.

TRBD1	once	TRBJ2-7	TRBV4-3	CASSQDVGTGGYEQYF	TGCGCCAGCAGCCAAGATGTCGGGACAGGGGGCTACGAGCAGTACTTC
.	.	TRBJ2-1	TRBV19	CASSKSRQGIHNEQFF	TGTGCCAGTAGTAAGAGTCGTCAGGGTATCCACAATGAGCAGTTCTTC
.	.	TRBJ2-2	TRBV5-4	CASSLATRAGELFF	TGTGCCAGCAGCTTGGCGACGAGGGCCGGGGAGCTGTTTTTT
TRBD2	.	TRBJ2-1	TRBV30	CAIGTGSGINNEQFF	TGTGCTATTGGAACGGGTAGCGGGATAAACAATGAGCAGTTCTTC
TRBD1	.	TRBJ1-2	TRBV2	CASTGTGTGTYGYTF	TGTGCCAGCACCGGGACAGGGACAGGAACATATGGCTACACCTTC
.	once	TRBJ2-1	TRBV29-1	CSVRGISYNEQFF	TGCAGCGTTCGGGGGATCTCCTACAATGAGCAGTTCTTC
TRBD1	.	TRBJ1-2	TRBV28	CASSLHQGARGYTF	TGTGCCAGCAGTCTCCATCAGGGGGCCCGGGGCTACACCTTC
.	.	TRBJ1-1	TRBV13	CASSLSVWASSTEAFF	TGTGCCAGCAGCCTGTCGGTTTGGGCCTCGAGCACTGAAGCTTTCTTT
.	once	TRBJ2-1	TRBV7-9	CASSAARIAGNEQFF	TGTGCCAGCAGCGCCGCCCGAATCGCCGGGAATGAGCAGTTCTTC
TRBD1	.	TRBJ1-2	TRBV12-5	CASGPGDSYYGYTF	TGTGCTAGTGGCCCCGGGGACAGCTACTATGGCTACACCTTC
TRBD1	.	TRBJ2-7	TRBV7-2	CASSFQGDYEQYF	TGTGCCAGCAGCTTCCAGGGGGACTACGAGCAGTACTTC
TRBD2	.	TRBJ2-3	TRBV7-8	CASSLLAGADTQYF	TGTGCCAGCAGCCTACTAGCGGGAGCAGATACGCAGTATTTT
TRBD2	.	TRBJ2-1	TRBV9	CASTPREGSYNEQFF	TGTGCCAGCACTCCCCGGGAGGGATCCTACAATGAGCAGTTCTTC
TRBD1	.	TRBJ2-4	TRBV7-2	CASGRGTGANIQYF	TGTGCCAGCGGGAGGGGGACAGGGGCAAACATTCAGTACTTC
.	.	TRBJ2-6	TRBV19	CASSFRTRRGSGANVLTF	TGTGCCAGTAGTTTCCGGACCCGTCGGGGCTCTGGGGCCAACGTCCTGACTTTC
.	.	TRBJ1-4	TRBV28	CASSTGPGGEKLFF	TGTGCCAGCAGTACGGGGCCTGGGGGGGAGAAACTGTTTTTT
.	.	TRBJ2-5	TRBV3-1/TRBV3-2	CASSQVGHLVQETQYF	TGTGCCAGCAGCCAAGTGGGACACCTAGTCCAAGAGACCCAGTACTTC
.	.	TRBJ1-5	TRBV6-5	CASSSTGPNQPQHF	TGTGCCAGCAGCTCCACAGGGCCCAATCAGCCCCAGCATTTT
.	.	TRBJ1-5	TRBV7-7	CASTVTGNQPQHF	TGTGCTAGCACCGTGACGGGGAATCAGCCCCAGCATTTT
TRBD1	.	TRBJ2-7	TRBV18	CASSPPGQNYEQYF	TGTGCCAGCTCACCACCGGGACAGAACTACGAGCAGTACTTC
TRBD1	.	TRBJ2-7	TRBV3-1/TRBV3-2	CASSPLRGGNRGEQYF	TGTGCCAGCAGCCCCCTCAGAGGGGGCAATCGGGGTGAGCAGTACTTC
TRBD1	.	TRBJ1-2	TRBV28	CASSFYTGGKDYGYTF	TGTGCCAGCAGTTTCTACACAGGGGGCAAGGACTATGGCTACACCTTC
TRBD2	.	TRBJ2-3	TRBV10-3	CAITGTSSSDTQYF	TGTGCCATCACTGGGACTAGCTCCTCAGATACGCAGTATTTT
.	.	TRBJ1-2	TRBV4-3	CASSLTDYYGYTF	TGCGCCAGCAGCCTCACCGACTACTATGGCTACACCTTC
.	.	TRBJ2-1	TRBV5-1	CASSSQGKYNEQFF	TGCGCCAGCAGCAGCCAGGGCAAGTACAATGAGCAGTTCTTC
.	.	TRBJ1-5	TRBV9	CASSAVGGIGQPQHF	TGTGCCAGCAGCGCAGTAGGAGGGATAGGTCAGCCCCAGCATTTT
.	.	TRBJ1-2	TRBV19	CASRPLGGYTF	TGTGCCAGTAGGCCCTTGGGCGGCTACACCTTC